This entry lists 5 T cell receptor beta chains sequenced from one sample in a study of OX40 agonist ivuxolimab in advanced cancers. Assay used: immunoSEQ multiplex PCR; TCRdb lists only in-frame clones, some missing. The sample contains 30,000 to 35,000 clones, around 81% of which appear only once. The sequencing here drew on CD4+ or CD8+ T cells sorted from blood, taken in a trial of the OX40 agonist ivuxolimab. The receptors stem from an adult with an advanced solid tumor such as melanoma, head and neck, liver or kidney cancer.

The chain combines TRBV7-9 with TRBJ2-5; a weak D match, TRBD2 (7 bases). Looked up from germline, CDR1 is SEHNR and CDR2 is FQNEAQ (reference sequence). This CDR3 has 15 amino acids. Trimming cost V 7 bases and J 5 bases, with 20 bases left between them. In DNA, the CDR3 is TGTGCCAGCACCCTAGGGGGGGGGCATGTGGAGACCCAGTACTTC. This sequence encodes CASTLGGGHVETQYF.

The chain couples TRBV5-5 to TRBJ2-1; tentative D call: TRBD2 (6 bases). Looked up from germline, CDR1 is SGHKS and CDR2 is YYEKEE (reference sequence). The CDR3 is 14 residues long. The ends were cut back, 3 bases at V and 5 bases at J, with 12 bases in the middle. The chain's CDR3 is CASSSPGLHNEQFF. CDR3 DNA sequence: TGTGCCAGCAGCTCCCCGGGACTGCACAATGAGCAGTTCTTC.

V is TRBV5-1 and J is TRBJ2-2, with D tentatively TRBD1 or TRBD2 (5 bases each). The CDR3 has 17 amino acids. The germline V gene encodes CDR1 SGHRS and CDR2 YFSETQ. Trimming stripped 1 base from V and 0 bases from J, with 13 bases between. In nucleotides, the CDR3 is TGCGCCAGCAGCTTGTGGGGCGGGCTCCCGAACACCGGGGAGCTGTTTTTT. This translates into CASSLWGGLPNTGELFF.

This sequence joins TRBV5-1 and TRBJ2-1, with D possibly matching TRBD2 (6 bases). CDR3 length: 13 amino acids. Between the trimmed V and J ends, which lost 4 bases and 7 bases, there was a span of 12 bases. The germline gives CDR1 SGHRS, CDR2 YFSETQ. The CDR3 DNA follows: TGCGCCAGCAGCACGGGAGTCGGTAATGAGCAGTTCTTC. Translating it yields CASSTGVGNEQFF. The entire variable domain, with the rest obtained from reference TRBV5-1 and TRBJ2-1, is as follows: KAGVTQTPRYLIKTRGQQVTLSCSPISGHRSVSWYQQTPGQGLQFLFEYFSETQRNKGNFPGRFSGRQFSNSRSEMNVSTLELGDSALYLCASSTGVGNEQFFGPGTRLTVL.

In its sample, this clone was seen a few times. The CDR3 coding sequence is TGTGCCAGCACCCCGTGGCCGGGGTTTGATACGCAGTATTTT. This encodes CASTPWPGFDTQYF. The rearrangement joins TRBV9 to TRBJ2-3, with D possibly being TRBD2 (5 bases). Trimming left V 6 bases short and J 6 bases short, with 17 bases between. CDR3 size: 14 residues. The germline CDR1 and CDR2 sequences are SGDLS and YYNGEE. The full variable domain, completed using reference TRBV9 and TRBJ2-3, is DSGVTQTPKHLITATGQRVTLRCSPRSGDLSVYWYQQSLDQGLQFLIQYYNGEERAKGNILERFSAQQFPDLHSELNLSSLELGDSALYFCASTPWPGFDTQYFGPGTRLTVL.